This is a list of T cell receptor beta chains from one sample in a study of blood T cell repertoires in COVID-19. This table comes from immunoSEQ multiplex PCR, and its TCRdb copy is limited to in-frame clones, with some not included. The data contain about 140,000 clones, over 75% of them singletons. Sequenced sample: PBMCs or T cells enriched from blood (not recorded which). All receptors come from a woman between 45 and 60 years old who had recovered from COVID-19. Each CDR3 is given with its conserved first and last residue. Fields, in order: D gene, J gene, V gene, clone size, CDR3 protein, CDR3 DNA. The D gene is left open where the match is weak. Clone size is stated in some rows and not others, as once, few, many or a class when expanded.

d_call: TRBD1
j_call: TRBJ2-4
v_call: TRBV19
clone_size: -
cdr3_aa: CASSTQTGGSTKNIQYF
cdr3_nt: TGTGCCAGTAGTACACAGACAGGGGGCTCAACCAAAAACATTCAGTACTTC

d_call: TRBD1
j_call: TRBJ2-7
v_call: TRBV6-1
clone_size: few
cdr3_aa: CASSEAIGTGGYEQYF
cdr3_nt: TGTGCCAGCAGTGAAGCGATCGGGACAGGGGGCTACGAGCAGTACTTC

d_call: TRBD1
j_call: TRBJ1-4
v_call: TRBV28
clone_size: -
cdr3_aa: CASSSPRDRGVEKLFF
cdr3_nt: TGTGCCAGCAGTTCCCCGAGGGACAGGGGTGTTGAAAAACTGTTTTTT

d_call: -
j_call: TRBJ2-7
v_call: TRBV9
clone_size: -
cdr3_aa: CASSVLPEAYEQYF
cdr3_nt: TGTGCCAGCAGCGTCTTACCAGAGGCCTACGAGCAGTACTTC

d_call: TRBD1
j_call: TRBJ1-2
v_call: TRBV5-1
clone_size: -
cdr3_aa: CASVKGTGGNYGYTF
cdr3_nt: TGCGCCAGCGTAAAAGGGACAGGGGGTAACTATGGCTACACCTTC

d_call: TRBD1
j_call: TRBJ1-1
v_call: TRBV6-5
clone_size: -
cdr3_aa: CASSYRQGPEAFF
cdr3_nt: TGTGCCAGCAGTTATCGACAGGGCCCTGAAGCTTTCTTT

d_call: TRBD1
j_call: TRBJ2-2
v_call: TRBV27
clone_size: -
cdr3_aa: CASSLRQGEAGELFF
cdr3_nt: TGTGCCAGCAGTTTAAGACAGGGTGAGGCCGGGGAGCTGTTTTTT

d_call: TRBD1
j_call: TRBJ1-1
v_call: TRBV7-2
clone_size: many
cdr3_aa: CASSFGTVKNTEAFF
cdr3_nt: TGTGCCAGCAGCTTTGGGACAGTAAAAAACACTGAAGCTTTCTTT

d_call: -
j_call: TRBJ2-7
v_call: TRBV4-2
clone_size: -
cdr3_aa: CASSQDLEQYF
cdr3_nt: TGTGCCAGCAGCCAAGATCTCGAGCAGTACTTC

d_call: TRBD2
j_call: TRBJ2-1
v_call: TRBV3-1/TRBV3-2
clone_size: -
cdr3_aa: CASSQDPGGRAYNEQFF
cdr3_nt: TGTGCCAGCAGCCAAGATCCGGGCGGGAGGGCCTACAATGAGCAGTTCTTC

d_call: -
j_call: TRBJ2-5
v_call: TRBV25-1
clone_size: -
cdr3_aa: CASRPGRPETQYF
cdr3_nt: TGTGCCAGTCGACCGGGAAGGCCAGAGACCCAGTACTTC

d_call: -
j_call: TRBJ2-1
v_call: TRBV6-5
clone_size: -
cdr3_aa: CASSNPSSRAVEQFF
cdr3_nt: TGTGCCAGCAGTAATCCCTCCTCCAGGGCGGTTGAGCAGTTCTTC

d_call: -
j_call: TRBJ2-5
v_call: TRBV30
clone_size: -
cdr3_aa: CAWSSRGQETQYF
cdr3_nt: TGTGCCTGGAGTAGCCGGGGCCAAGAGACCCAGTACTTC

d_call: -
j_call: TRBJ1-2
v_call: TRBV7-9
clone_size: -
cdr3_aa: CASSLGEGPYGYTF
cdr3_nt: TGTGCCAGCAGCTTAGGGGAGGGCCCCTATGGCTACACCTTC

d_call: TRBD1
j_call: TRBJ1-2
v_call: TRBV24-1
clone_size: -
cdr3_aa: CATSDRTGGYGYTF
cdr3_nt: TGTGCCACCAGTGATCGGACAGGGGGATATGGCTACACCTTC

d_call: -
j_call: TRBJ2-1
v_call: TRBV7-9
clone_size: -
cdr3_aa: CASSLPKAGPSYNEQFF
cdr3_nt: TGTGCCAGCAGCTTGCCGAAGGCGGGACCTTCCTACAATGAGCAGTTCTTC

d_call: TRBD1
j_call: TRBJ1-3
v_call: TRBV13
clone_size: -
cdr3_aa: CASSLGQGARNTIYF
cdr3_nt: TGTGCCAGCAGCTTAGGACAGGGGGCGAGAAACACCATATATTTT

d_call: -
j_call: TRBJ1-2
v_call: TRBV7-9
clone_size: -
cdr3_aa: CASSLGGNYGYTF
cdr3_nt: TGTGCCAGCAGCCTCGGCGGGAACTATGGCTACACCTTC

d_call: -
j_call: TRBJ1-1
v_call: TRBV28
clone_size: -
cdr3_aa: CASTAEGNTEAFF
cdr3_nt: TGTGCCAGCACCGCGGAGGGCAACACTGAAGCTTTCTTT

d_call: TRBD1
j_call: TRBJ1-1
v_call: TRBV6-5
clone_size: -
cdr3_aa: CASRRQGTQTEAFF
cdr3_nt: TGTGCCAGCAGGCGACAGGGAACCCAAACTGAAGCTTTCTTT

d_call: -
j_call: TRBJ1-1
v_call: TRBV5-3
clone_size: few
cdr3_aa: CARSLADGGDMPTEAFF
cdr3_nt: TGTGCCAGAAGCTTGGCCGATGGAGGTGACATGCCCACTGAAGCTTTCTTT

d_call: -
j_call: TRBJ1-1
v_call: TRBV3-1/TRBV3-2
clone_size: -
cdr3_aa: CASSLNGGANTEAFF
cdr3_nt: TGTGCCAGCAGTTTGAACGGGGGGGCCAACACTGAAGCTTTCTTT

d_call: -
j_call: TRBJ1-2
v_call: TRBV4-1
clone_size: -
cdr3_aa: CASSSTGNYGYTF
cdr3_nt: TGCGCCAGCAGCTCCACAGGGAACTATGGCTACACCTTC